The 25 T cell receptor beta chains below come from one sample, sequenced in a study of T-cell memory formation after mild COVID-19. One entry per CDR3 protein, called by TCRdb with MiXCR from the 5' RACE reads. This repertoire shows roughly 150,000 distinct CDR3 sequences, roughly 15% found once; its top ten account for less than 15%. The material sequenced was PBMCs or a T cell subset sorted from them (not recorded which). These TCRs come from an adult woman who had mild COVID-19 (a few samples of this study predate the infection). Cell type and time point are not known.

This clonotype was found a few times. The chain employs TRBV5-1 and TRBJ2-7; TRBD1 might be the D (5 bases). V lost 1 base and J 0 bases, leaving 11 bases between the germline ends. The CDR3 has 15 amino acids. Germline CDR1 SGHRS, CDR2 YFSETQ. The CDR3 bases are TGCGCCAGCAGCTTGTCAGGGATAAGCTCCTACGAGCAGTACTTC. Encoded protein: CASSLSGISSYEQYF.

The chain is built from TRBV5-1 and TRBJ2-7; 9 bases map to TRBD2. With V trimmed by 6 bases and J by 4 bases, 5 bases remained unmatched. This CDR3 spans 13 amino acids. The germline gives CDR1 SGHRS, CDR2 YFSETQ. CDR3 region: CASKASGAYEQYF. DNA for the CDR3: TGCGCCAGCAAGGCTAGCGGGGCGTACGAGCAGTACTTC.

CDR3 in DNA: TGTGCCAGCAGCCCGGACAGTGGAAACTATGGCTACACCTTC. Protein: CASSPDSGNYGYTF. V usage is TRBV5-5 and J usage is TRBJ1-2; a possible D gene is TRBD1 (6 bases). Per germline, CDR1 SGHKS and CDR2 YYEKEE (reference sequence). The V and J ends lost 4 bases and 2 bases respectively, with 12 bases between them. The CDR3 is 14 residues long.

The chain carries TRBV7-8 and TRBJ2-7; D is ambiguous. Between the trimmed V and J ends, which lost 8 bases and 4 bases, there was a span of 18 bases. This CDR3 has 14 residues. Germline CDR1 is SGHVS and CDR2 is FQNEAQ. The CDR3 region is CASHSSMYPYEQYF. CDR3 coding DNA: TGTGCCAGCCACAGCTCCATGTACCCGTACGAGCAGTACTTC.

This sequence joins TRBV12-3 or TRBV12-4 and TRBJ2-7; D is undetermined. CDR3 length: 13 amino acids. The V end lost 1 base, the J end lost 4 bases, and 8 bases lay between the germline ends. CDR3 region: CASSLGSDYEQYF. The CDR3 DNA sequence: TGTGCCAGCAGTTTAGGATCAGATTACGAGCAGTACTTC.

In its sample, this clonotype was seen many times. The V call is TRBV5-1, the J call TRBJ2-5; D ambiguous. V lost 1 base and J 5 bases, leaving 6 bases between the germline ends. Looked up from germline, CDR1 is SGHRS and CDR2 is YFSETQ. The CDR3 runs to 12 residues. The CDR3 DNA sequence: TGCGCCAGCAGCTTGACTGGCGAGACCCAGTACTTC. It codes for CASSLTGETQYF.

This clonotype was found a few times. V usage is TRBV4-1 and J usage is TRBJ2-1; tentatively, D is TRBD2 (7 bases). V was pared by 0 bases and J by 9 bases, with 12 bases between. Germline V CDR1 and CDR2: MGHRA, YSYEKL. CDR3 length: 14 residues. The CDR3 reads CASSQDGGLGEQFF. In DNA, the CDR3 is TGCGCCAGCAGCCAAGACGGGGGGCTCGGTGAGCAGTTCTTC.

This clonotype showed up just a few times. J is TRBJ1-5 and V is TRBV4-1, with no clear D. Germline V gene lookup returns CDR1 MGHRA and CDR2 YSYEKL. The CDR3 length is 14 residues. The V end was cut by 1 base, the J end by 4 bases, with 8 bases between. The CDR3 DNA is TGCGCCAGCAGCCAAGGATGGGGTAATCAGCCCCAGCATTTT. Residues: CASSQGWGNQPQHF.

The chain carries TRBV7-2 and TRBJ1-1; 9 nucleotides line up with TRBD1. This CDR3 is 13 amino acids long. The V gene's germline CDR1 is SGHTA and CDR2 FQGNSA. V lost 3 bases to trimming and J lost 8 bases; unmatched junction nucleotides: 4. Written as DNA, the CDR3 is TGTGCCAGCAGCTTCCATGACAGGGGGGAAGCTTTCTTT. Its protein is CASSFHDRGEAFF.

This clonotype was seen only a few times. This rearrangement joins TRBV11-1 to TRBJ2-2; 7 bases map to TRBD2. Germline V gene lookup returns CDR1 SGHAT and CDR2 FQDESV (reference sequence). The CDR3 has 17 amino acids. V dropped 2 bases and J dropped 7; count of bases not matched to a gene: 13. The CDR3 nucleotides read TGTGCCAGCAGCTTATCTAAACCGGGGACTAACCTCGGGGAGCTGTTTTTT. Its protein product is CASSLSKPGTNLGELFF.

This clonotype was observed at least ten times. The chain couples TRBV6-2 or TRBV6-3 to TRBJ2-1; D could derive from TRBD1 or TRBD2 (6 bases each). The CDR3 totals 17 residues. V was shortened by 5 bases and J by 3 bases, with 20 bases between the two germline ends. From germline, CDR1 is MNHEY and CDR2 SVGEGT. CDR3: CASSTAQGGWDYNEQFF. The CDR3 nucleotides are TGTGCCAGCAGTACGGCCCAAGGGGGGTGGGACTACAATGAGCAGTTCTTC.

V is TRBV7-8 and J is TRBJ2-7; possibly TRBD2 for D (6 bases). Trimming removed 6 bases from V and 6 bases from J, with 21 bases in between. The germline gives CDR1 SGHVS, CDR2 FQNEAQ. CDR3 length equals 15 residues. CDR3 DNA sequence: TGTGCCAGCAGAAGTCGGGAGACCCCCTTGGGCGAGCAGTACTTC. Its translation: CASRSRETPLGEQYF.

The gene calls are TRBV7-9 and TRBJ2-1, with 9 bases identical to TRBD2. The germline gives CDR1 SEHNR, CDR2 FQNEAQ (reference sequence). Trimming removed 7 bases from V and 8 bases from J; junction bases left unmatched: 6. The CDR3 is 13 amino acids. The CDR3 nucleotides read TGTGCCAGCATCGCGGGAGGGGGGGATGAGCAGTTCTTC. The encoded protein is CASIAGGGDEQFF.

There are many counts of this clonotype. This chain uses TRBV2 with TRBJ2-1; 12 bases map to TRBD2. The CDR3 runs 14 residues. Trimming took 7 bases from V and 4 from J; bases not matched to a gene: 2. Germline CDR1 reads SNHLY; CDR2 reads FYNNEI. CDR3 residues: CASTSGRVYNEQFF. The CDR3 bases are TGTGCCAGCACTAGCGGGAGGGTTTACAATGAGCAGTTCTTC.

There are a few counts of this clonotype. The J gene is TRBJ2-1, the V gene TRBV4-1; tentatively, D is TRBD1 (6 bases). The germline gives CDR1 MGHRA, CDR2 YSYEKL. The CDR3 extends over 13 amino acids. V dropped 4 bases and J dropped 7 bases, with 11 bases sitting between them. In nucleotides, the CDR3 is TGCGCCAGCAGCCCAAATCAGGGGAATGAGCAGTTCTTC. Amino acids: CASSPNQGNEQFF.

This clonotype has a count of ten or more. The CDR3 sequence: CATSDHRGLAGVSDTQYF. The CDR3 nucleotides are TGTGCCACCAGTGACCATAGAGGACTAGCGGGGGTGTCAGATACGCAGTATTTT. This chain links TRBV24-1 with TRBJ2-3, with 13 nucleotides matching TRBD2. The CDR3 sequence is 18 residues long. Trimming at V came to 4 bases and at J to 4 bases, leaving 10 bases not matched to a gene. The germline gives CDR1 KGHDR, CDR2 SFDVKD.

This clonotype was seen only a few times. The chain employs TRBV12-3 or TRBV12-4 and TRBJ2-1, with 8 positions matching TRBD2. This CDR3 region has 13 residues. After removal of 9 bases from V and 3 bases from J, the junction contained 4 bases not matched to a gene. CDR3 coding DNA: TGTGCCAGTAGGACTAGCCGCTACAATGAGCAGTTCTTC. Protein: CASRTSRYNEQFF.

This clonotype showed up just a few times. The chain couples TRBV6-2 or TRBV6-3 to TRBJ2-7; 8 positions agree with TRBD2. V shed 6 bases and J 3 bases; nucleotides not matched to a gene: 16. CDR1 and CDR2 (germline): MNHEY, SVGEGT. The CDR3 length is 17 residues. CDR3 DNA sequence: TGTGCCAGCAGCACTTCCCGGGAGGGGCGGGCGAACTACGAGCAGTACTTC. Translated, it gives CASSTSREGRANYEQYF.

The rearrangement links TRBV20-1 to TRBJ2-7; D is ambiguous. This CDR3 region has 13 residues. Deletions cut 1 base from V and 6 bases from J, with 13 bases between. Germline values: CDR1 DFQATT, CDR2 SNEGSKA (reference sequence). The CDR3 region has the DNA TGCAGTGCTAGAGCTCCTAGTTCGGTCGAGCAGTACTTC. Encoded protein: CSARAPSSVEQYF.

In this sample, this clonotype turned up a few times. The chain uses TRBV7-3 and TRBJ2-2; 9 bases are a match to TRBD1. There are 15 residues in the CDR3. CDR1 and CDR2 from the germline V gene are SGHTA and FQGTGA. Trimming removed 4 bases from V and 4 bases from J; junction bases left unmatched: 4. The CDR3 nucleotides are TGTGCCAGCAGCTGGCGACAGGGGGGCACCGGGGAGCTGTTTTTT. Its protein is CASSWRQGGTGELFF.

J is TRBJ2-2 and V is TRBV9, with D tentatively TRBD2 (7 bases). Germline V gene sequence: CDR1 SGDLS, CDR2 YYNGEE. Trimming removed 3 bases at V and 5 bases at J, with 20 bases between. The CDR3 loop spans 17 amino acids. CDR3 sequence reads: CASSAGTPRGGTGELFF. In nucleotides, the CDR3 is TGTGCCAGCAGCGCCGGGACTCCAAGGGGGGGAACCGGGGAGCTGTTTTTT.

This clonotype was counted a few times. The chain has TRBV2 and TRBJ2-1, with a weak D call TRBD1 (6 bases). The length of the CDR3 is 13 residues. Trimming removed 8 bases from V and 6 bases from J, with 14 bases in between. CDR1 SNHLY and CDR2 FYNNEI come from the germline V gene. The CDR3 DNA is TGTGCCAGCCAGGGGCGAGGGGGCAATGAGCAGTTCTTC. Translated, it gives CASQGRGGNEQFF.

This clonotype was detected only once. The chain's CDR3 is CASSLIPGQGLHEQYF. For the CDR3, the DNA is TGTGCCAGCAGCTTGATTCCGGGACAGGGTCTCCACGAGCAGTACTTC. V usage is TRBV5-5 and J usage is TRBJ2-7; 9 nucleotides agree with TRBD1. CDR1 and CDR2 (germline): SGHKS, YYEKEE (reference sequence). V lost 1 base, J lost 5 bases, and 10 bases stayed unmatched. There are 16 residues in the CDR3.

The J gene is TRBJ2-5, the V gene TRBV7-8; possible D gene TRBD2, 6 bases. V was trimmed by 1 base and J by 4 bases, leaving 19 bases between them. There are 17 residues in the CDR3. Looked up from germline, CDR1 is SGHVS and CDR2 is FQNEAQ. As DNA, the CDR3 is TGTGCCAGCAGCTTAGAGGTGGCGGGGTGGGTCGGAGAGACCCAGTACTTC. Its protein is CASSLEVAGWVGETQYF.

This clonotype was observed a few times. The chain recombines TRBV5-1 with TRBJ1-1; D is uncertain. The CDR3 consists of 12 residues. Germline CDR1 SGHRS, CDR2 YFSETQ. V dropped 3 bases and J dropped 7 bases, with 10 bases sitting between them. In DNA form, the CDR3 reads TGCGCCAGCAGCTGGAGTACGGATGAAGCTTTCTTT. The encoded protein is CASSWSTDEAFF.